One sample yielded the 31 T cell receptor beta chains listed below, sequenced in a study of shared clonotypes between healthy human individuals. The table came from immunoSEQ multiplex PCR; TCRdb's copy has only in-frame clones and leaves some out. Here the sample spans 530,000 or so clones, about 80% being singletons. Sample: PBMCs. The source of these receptors is a woman in her thirties or forties in good health. Some clones in this sample may be carry-over from other donors' samples.

As for this clone: One base separates it from a far larger clone, so it is likely a read error. The chain joins TRBV2 to TRBJ2-7; D unresolved. The CDR3 length is 10 residues. Germline-derived CDR1 and CDR2 are SNHLY and FYNNEI. V was trimmed by 5 bases and J by 3 bases, leaving 2 bases between them. CDR3 in amino acids: CASSYYEQYF. The CDR3 DNA follows: TGTGCCAGCAGTTACTACGAGCAGTACTTC.

The V call is TRBV11-2, the J call TRBJ2-7, with 7 bases matching TRBD2. The CDR3 covers 14 residues. CDR1 and CDR2 from the germline V gene are SGHAT and FQNNGV. The V segment lost 6 bases and the J segment 2 bases; nucleotides outside the gene matches: 7. CDR3 residues: CASRSYGGAYEQYF. The CDR3 coding sequence is TGTGCCAGCAGAAGCTATGGGGGGGCCTACGAGCAGTACTTC.

The V and J genes are TRBV27 and TRBJ2-6; no firm D call. Germline lookup yields CDR1 MNHEY and CDR2 SMNVEV (reference sequence). CDR3 size: 19 residues. V shed 8 bases and J shed 0 bases, with 23 bases lying between them. The CDR3 reads CASRLDVIKVHSGANVLTF. In DNA, the CDR3 is TGTGCCAGCCGTCTTGATGTTATTAAGGTACACTCTGGGGCCAACGTCCTGACTTTC.

The J gene is TRBJ2-5, the V gene TRBV5-1; a weak D match, TRBD2 (5 bases). CDR1 and CDR2 (germline): SGHRS, YFSETQ. This CDR3 is 12 amino acids long. The V and J ends lost 7 bases and 4 bases respectively, with 11 bases between them. This CDR3 is CASAEDGETQYF. The CDR3 DNA reads as TGCGCCAGCGCGGAGGACGGAGAGACCCAGTACTTC.

As regards this clone: This probably arose from a read error, given a far larger clone one base away. In the same sample, other DNA sequences code for this CDR3. This chain connects TRBV6-5 to TRBJ2-7; D gene uncertain. This CDR3 contains 15 residues. From germline, CDR1 is MNHEY and CDR2 SVGAGI. CDR3 region: CASTPPSGSLYEQYF. CDR3 DNA sequence: TGTGCCAGCACCCCTCCTTCCGGGTCACTCTACGAGCAGTACTTT.

The rearrangement links TRBV9 to TRBJ1-2; possible D gene TRBD1, 5 bases. Germline V gives CDR1 SGDLS, CDR2 YYNGEE. This CDR3 spans 21 amino acids. V was trimmed by 0 bases and J by 0 bases, leaving 27 bases between them. The CDR3 region is CASSVDVTGDSGEGSNYGYTF. CDR3 coding DNA: TGTGCCAGCAGCGTAGACGTCACTGGGGACTCTGGTGAGGGGTCTAACTATGGCTACACCTTC.

This clone was seen a few times. V and J are TRBV9 and TRBJ1-2; D gene unclear. The CDR3 covers 14 residues. V was clipped by 6 bases and J by 1 base, with 13 bases between them. Germline V gives CDR1 SGDLS, CDR2 YYNGEE. The CDR3 here is CASTVLGNNYGYTF. The CDR3 DNA sequence: TGTGCCAGCACGGTGTTAGGGAATAACTATGGCTACACCTTC.

Concerning this clone: Additional DNA sequences in this sample encode the identical CDR3. The chain carries TRBV29-1 and TRBJ2-1, with TRBD2 matching 7 bases. V dropped 0 bases and J dropped 10; count of bases not matched to a gene: 12. Germline CDR1 is SQVTM and CDR2 is ANQGSEA. This CDR3 spans 15 amino acids. The CDR3: CSVEEFASGKGEQFF. Here the CDR3 DNA reads TGCAGCGTTGAAGAGTTCGCTAGCGGTAAAGGGGAGCAGTTCTTC.

This clone was observed a handful of times. The chain links TRBV7-2 to TRBJ2-2; D tentatively reads TRBD1 or TRBD2 (5 bases each). V lost 4 bases and J 7 bases, leaving 19 bases between the germline ends. CDR3 length equals 16 residues. Germline assignment: CDR1 SGHTA and CDR2 FQGNSA. The CDR3 spells CASSWARRDLIGELFF. The CDR3 nucleotides read TGTGCCAGCAGCTGGGCGCGTCGGGACCTTATCGGGGAGCTGTTTTTT.

The gene calls are TRBV6-6 and TRBJ1-4, with TRBD1 as a possible D gene (5 bases). V lost 7 bases, J lost 12 bases, and 15 bases lay in between. This CDR3 spans 12 amino acids. CDR1 and CDR2 (germline): MNHNY, SVGAGI (reference sequence). The CDR3 nucleotides are TGTGCCAGCAACCCCCCAGAGGGACAACTGTTTTTT. This encodes CASNPPEGQLFF.

The chain carries TRBV2 and TRBJ2-1; TRBD2 matches at 9 bases. This CDR3 comprises 19 residues. J lost 0 bases, V lost 1 base, and 10 bases had no gene match. The V gene's germline CDR1 is SNHLY and CDR2 FYNNEI. CDR3 in DNA: TGTGCCAGCAGTGAAGGAATGCTGCGCGGGAGGGGCTCCTACAATGAGCAGTTCTTC. Its translation: CASSEGMLRGRGSYNEQFF.

On this clone itself: A much larger clone differs from this one at a single base, so this may be a read error. This rearrangement joins TRBV29-1 to TRBJ1-1; a weak D match, TRBD1 (5 bases). The CDR3 covers 12 residues. CDR1 SQVTM and CDR2 ANQGSEA come from the germline V gene. The CDR3 DNA sequence: TGCCGCGTGAGTTCAGGGAGAGCTGAAGCTTTCTTT. Translation gives CRVSSGRAEAFF.

V and J are TRBV28 and TRBJ1-2, with D possibly TRBD1 on 5 matching bases. Between the trimmed V and J ends, which lost 1 base and 5 bases, there was a span of 8 bases. Germline CDR1 is MDHEN and CDR2 is SYDVKM. The CDR3 runs 13 residues. The CDR3, as DNA: TGTGCCAGCAGTTTATTGGCAGGGTATGGCTACACCTTC. The encoded protein is CASSLLAGYGYTF.

The genes are TRBV27 and TRBJ2-1, with a weak D call TRBD2 (5 bases). Germline V gives CDR1 MNHEY, CDR2 SMNVEV (reference sequence). The CDR3 is 16 amino acids. V dropped 6 bases and J dropped 5 bases, with 20 bases sitting between them. This CDR3 is CASRPRWASSDNEQFF. The CDR3 region has the DNA TGTGCCAGCAGGCCAAGGTGGGCTAGCAGCGACAATGAGCAGTTCTTC.

This chain joins TRBV28 and TRBJ1-5; TRBD1 is a possible D gene (6 bases). Trimming stripped 5 bases from V and 7 bases from J, with 15 bases between. This CDR3 is built from 14 residues. CDR1 and CDR2 from the germline V gene are MDHEN and SYDVKM. Here the CDR3 DNA reads TGTGCCAGCAGTCGATCGGGGGGGCGGCAGCCCCAGCATTTT. This codes for CASSRSGGRQPQHF. The full variable domain, rest sourced from reference TRBV28 and TRBJ1-5, is DVKVTQSSRYLVKRTGEKVFLECVQDMDHENMFWYRQDPGLGLRLIYFSYDVKMKEKGDIPEGYSVSREKKERFSLILESASTNQTSMYLCASSRSGGRQPQHFGDGTRLSIL.

This clone was counted once. The chain uses TRBV5-6 and TRBJ2-1; 7 positions match TRBD2. The V and J ends lost 3 bases and 9 bases, in that order; junction bases with no gene match: 9. Germline loops: CDR1 SGHDT, CDR2 YYEEEE. The CDR3 extends over 14 amino acids. CDR3: CASSSDMGGSEQFF. As DNA, the CDR3 is TGTGCCAGCAGCTCGGATATGGGCGGGAGTGAGCAGTTCTTC.

The chain couples TRBV18 to TRBJ2-2; D ambiguous. The CDR3 is made up of 13 amino acids. The germline V gene has CDR1 KGHSH and CDR2 LQKENI. V was cut by 5 bases and J by 0 bases, with 4 bases left in between. The CDR3 loop is CASSNPNTGELFF. The DNA of the CDR3 is TGTGCCAGCTCAAATCCGAACACCGGGGAGCTGTTTTTT.

CDR3 DNA: TGTGCCAGCAGCACCAGCGGGAGGGCAGATACGCAGTATTTT. Protein: CASSTSGRADTQYF. This chain uses TRBV9 with TRBJ2-3, with 10 positions matching TRBD2. The length of the CDR3 is 14 residues. Trimming took 4 bases from V and 4 from J; bases not matched to a gene: 3. CDR1 and CDR2 from the germline V gene are SGDLS and YYNGEE.

V gene TRBV5-1 combines with J gene TRBJ2-1; TRBD1 aligns across 9 bases. Germline V gene sequence: CDR1 SGHRS, CDR2 YFSETQ. Losses at the gene ends were 0 bases for V and 7 bases for J; bases not matched to a gene: 5. This CDR3 is 15 amino acids long. CDR3 region: CASSLGTGVGNEQFF. The DNA of the CDR3 is TGCGCCAGCAGCTTGGGGACAGGGGTTGGGAATGAGCAGTTCTTC.

This clone has more than one count but fewer than ten. The chain couples TRBV7-9 to TRBJ2-7; 10 nucleotides match TRBD2. The CDR3 sequence is 14 residues long. From germline, CDR1 is SEHNR and CDR2 FQNEAQ (reference sequence). The ends lost 8 bases at V and 1 base at J; junction bases unmatched: 5. CDR3 sequence reads: CASAGTSESYEQYF. In DNA form, the CDR3 reads TGTGCCAGCGCCGGGACTAGCGAATCCTACGAGCAGTACTTC.

The genes are TRBV28 and TRBJ1-3, with a possible D match to TRBD1 (6 bases). Germline V CDR1 and CDR2: MDHEN, SYDVKM. Trimming stripped 2 bases from V and 8 bases from J, with 7 bases between. The CDR3 spans 12 residues. CDR3: CASSLQGYTIYF. Written as DNA, the CDR3 is TGTGCCAGCAGTTTACAGGGGTACACCATATATTTT.

In its sample, this clone was seen a few times. This chain joins TRBV30 and TRBJ2-7; 8 positions agree with TRBD2. J lost 6 bases, V lost 0 bases, and 7 bases had no gene match. The germline V gene encodes CDR1 GTSNPN and CDR2 SVGIG (reference sequence). CDR3 length: 14 amino acids. As DNA, the CDR3 is TGTGCCTGGAGTGTTCGAGCGGGAGATAGCGAGCAGTACTTC. Translation gives CAWSVRAGDSEQYF.

The chain joins TRBV5-3 to TRBJ2-3; 10 bases are shared with TRBD1. TRBV5-3 counts as an open reading frame of uncertain function. The V gene end was trimmed by 2 bases and the J gene end by 1 base; junction bases not matched to a gene: 4. The CDR3 consists of 16 residues. CDR3 sequence: CARSFGTGEGTDTQYF. The CDR3, as DNA: TGTGCCAGAAGCTTTGGGACAGGGGAGGGCACAGATACGCAGTATTTT.

The chain links TRBV5-4 to TRBJ2-7; 15 bases are shared with TRBD2. Germline V CDR1 and CDR2: SGHNT, YYREEE (reference sequence). The length of the CDR3 is 18 residues. After removal of 3 bases from V and 3 bases from J, the junction contained 10 bases not matched to a gene. CDR3 bases: TGTGCCAGCAGCTCGGGGGGACTAGCGGGAGGAACTTTCTACGAGCAGTACTTC. As protein: CASSSGGLAGGTFYEQYF.

The chain recombines TRBV28 with TRBJ2-7, with D perhaps TRBD2 (7 bases). The germline V gene encodes CDR1 MDHEN and CDR2 SYDVKM. The CDR3 is made up of 15 amino acids. Trimming left V 4 bases short and J 5 bases short, with 18 bases between. CDR3 nucleotide sequence: TGTGCCAGCAGTTCATACGGGCGGGGGCTCAACGAGCAGTACTTC. It specifies CASSSYGRGLNEQYF.

About this clone itself: A much larger clonotype is one base distant, so this may be a read error. The same CDR3 is also encoded by other DNA sequences in this sample. The chain uses TRBV28 and TRBJ2-1; 7 bases are shared with TRBD2. V was pared by 2 bases and J by 0 bases, with 1 base of the junction left unmatched. The CDR3 is made up of 15 amino acids. The germline CDR1 and CDR2 sequences are MDHEN and SYDVKM. For the CDR3, the DNA is TGTGCCAGCAGTTTAGGCGGGAGCTCCTACAATGAGCAGTTCTTC. Residues: CASSLGGSSYNEQFF.

The CDR3 DNA reads as TGCGCCAGCAGCTTGGATCCGGCAGATCAGCCCCAGCATTTT. It specifies CASSLDPADQPQHF. The rearrangement links TRBV5-1 to TRBJ1-5, with D hard to call. This CDR3 comprises 14 residues. With 0 bases removed from V and 5 bases from J, the gap between germline ends came to 9 bases. CDR1 and CDR2 from the germline V gene are SGHRS and YFSETQ.

The gene calls are TRBV10-2 and TRBJ1-5, with 9 bases aligning to TRBD1. This CDR3 contains 15 residues. Germline V gene sequence: CDR1 WSHSY, CDR2 SAAADI. Germline trimming cut 2 bases from V and 3 bases from J; bases unmatched to any gene: 2. This chain's CDR3 is CASSEGQGYNQPQHF. In nucleotides, the CDR3 is TGCGCCAGCAGTGAGGGACAGGGGTACAATCAGCCCCAGCATTTT.

The chain is built from TRBV5-1 and TRBJ2-3; 8 bases match TRBD1. Germline loops: CDR1 SGHRS, CDR2 YFSETQ. Unmatched junction bases numbered 11, after V lost 4 bases and J lost 1 base. This CDR3 has 17 amino acids. CDR3 DNA: TGCGCCAGCAGCGGAGCGGACAGGGCCGATGGCACAGATACGCAGTATTTT. Its translation: CASSGADRADGTDTQYF.

The V gene is TRBV6-1, the J gene TRBJ1-2, with D possibly TRBD1 on 5 matching bases. Germline-derived CDR1 and CDR2 are MNHNS and SASEGT. V lost 1 base, J lost 0 bases, and 18 bases lay in between. The CDR3 is 18 amino acids. CDR3 loop: CASSEGAGGALANYGYTF. In DNA, the CDR3 is TGTGCCAGCAGTGAAGGCGCTGGGGGAGCGCTAGCTAACTATGGCTACACCTTC.

V is TRBV29-1 and J is TRBJ2-7; 8 bases fit TRBD1. The CDR3 has 12 amino acids. Trimming took 7 bases from V and 4 from J; bases not matched to a gene: 6. In germline, CDR1 is SQVTM, CDR2 ANQGSEA. The CDR3 sequence is CSAARGQYEQYF. CDR3 bases: TGCAGCGCCGCCAGGGGGCAATACGAGCAGTACTTC.